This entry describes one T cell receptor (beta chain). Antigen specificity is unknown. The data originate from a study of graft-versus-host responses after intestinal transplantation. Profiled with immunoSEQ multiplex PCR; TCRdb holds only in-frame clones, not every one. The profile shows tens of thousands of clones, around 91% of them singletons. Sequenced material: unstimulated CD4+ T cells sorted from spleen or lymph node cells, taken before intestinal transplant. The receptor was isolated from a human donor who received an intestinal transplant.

The CDR3 sequence is CASSGGGAIYNEQFF. Here the CDR3 DNA reads TGCGCCAGCAGTGGCGGGGGGGCCATCTACAATGAGCAGTTCTTC. The genes are TRBV5-1 and TRBJ2-1, with 9 bases aligning to TRBD2. This CDR3 is 15 amino acids long. The germline gives CDR1 SGHRS, CDR2 YFSETQ. V gave up 5 bases and J gave up 3 bases; unmatched junction bases: 6. Based on the CDR3 plus reference TRBV5-1 and TRBJ2-1, the full variable domain is KAGVTQTPRYLIKTRGQQVTLSCSPISGHRSVSWYQQTPGQGLQFLFEYFSETQRNKGNFPGRFSGRQFSNSRSEMNVSTLELGDSALYLCASSGGGAIYNEQFFGPGTRLTVL.